The 2 T cell receptor beta chains reported below all come from one sample, sequenced in a study of OX40 agonist ivuxolimab in advanced cancers. Profiling relied on immunoSEQ multiplex PCR, and the TCRdb table lists in-frame clones only, not all of them. The sample contains 80,000 or so clones, roughly 85% of which appear only once. This specimen was CD4+ or CD8+ T cells sorted from blood, taken in a trial of the OX40 agonist ivuxolimab. The receptors were gathered from an adult with an advanced solid tumor such as melanoma, head and neck, liver or kidney cancer.

The chain has TRBV6-5 and TRBJ2-7; no clear D. CDR1 and CDR2 from the germline V gene are MNHEY and SVGAGI. This CDR3 contains 14 residues. Trimming took off 6 bases at V and 4 bases at J, with 16 bases between the two ends. CDR3 nucleotide sequence: TGTGCCAGCAGCCCAAGTGAGCTGGGTTACGAGCAGTACTTC. It yields the protein CASSPSELGYEQYF.

The chain employs TRBV6-1 and TRBJ2-7; the match to TRBD1 covers 9 bases. Germline values: CDR1 MNHNS, CDR2 SASEGT. This CDR3 has 13 residues. The J segment lost 6 bases and the V segment lost 4 bases, leaving 4 bases of the junction unmatched. CDR3 bases: TGTGCCAGCAGTGTGACAGGGGGTCTCGAGCAGTACTTC. It yields the protein CASSVTGGLEQYF.